This T cell receptor (beta chain) was observed in a study of T cell repertoires in cytomegalovirus infection. Study details: It was the public TCR beta signatures that indicated both CMV infection and matching HLA type. Study findings and constraints: Dominant in the ex vivo response were TCR beta clonotypes restricted by HLA-C and specific for CMV. Accumulated public TCR beta family frequency recognized individuals carrying CMV together with the relevant HLA.

About this clonotype itself: No antigen is known for it.

MiXCR was run by TCRdb on the reads, yielding one entry per CDR3 protein. The sample has roughly 140,000 distinct CDR3 sequences, about 20% seen once; the top ten hold roughly 11%. The germline gives CDR1 LNHDA, CDR2 SQIVND (reference sequence). This CDR3 region has 11 residues. Trimming pared 7 bases from V and 5 bases from J, leaving 8 bases between. The receptor's source is a human donor in good health (CMV status not recorded). Some clones in this sample may be carry-over from other donors' samples. The gene calls are TRBV19 and TRBJ1-1; possible D gene TRBD1, 5 bases. The source material was PBMCs. The CDR3 spells CASIWGTEAFF. The CDR3 DNA reads TGTGCCAGTATTTGGGGGACTGAAGCTTTCTTT. Supplemented by reference TRBV19 and TRBJ1-1, the full variable domain reads DGGITQSPKYLFRKEGQNVTLSCEQNLNHDAMYWYRQDPGQGLRLIYYSQIVNDFQKGDIAEGYSVSREKKESFPLTVTSAQKNPTAFYLCASIWGTEAFFGQGTRLTVV.